This T cell receptor (beta chain) was obtained from a study of early T cells in non-severe SARS-CoV-2 infection. Overall study: Sequencing input comprised bulk RNA from unsorted whole blood; chain pairing was not available.

Each single cDNA molecule received a unique molecular identifier. TCRdb re-called the 5' RACE reads with MiXCR, one entry per CDR3 protein. The profile shows about 60,000 distinct CDR3 sequences, about 10% of them singletons. This clonotype came up many times. The V gene's germline CDR1 is LNHDA and CDR2 SQIVND (reference sequence). J was trimmed by 0 bases and V by 5 bases; bases with no gene match: 4. This CDR3 comprises 15 residues. The TCR sequence derives from an adult who was a healthcare worker with PCR-confirmed SARS-CoV-2 infection or an uninfected control (not recorded which). This chain links TRBV19 with TRBJ2-5, with TRBD1 matching 9 bases. Sequenced input: whole blood. The CDR3 DNA reads as TGTGCCAGTAGTTTTGACAGGGGGTACCAAGAGACCCAGTACTTC. It yields the protein CASSFDRGYQETQYF.